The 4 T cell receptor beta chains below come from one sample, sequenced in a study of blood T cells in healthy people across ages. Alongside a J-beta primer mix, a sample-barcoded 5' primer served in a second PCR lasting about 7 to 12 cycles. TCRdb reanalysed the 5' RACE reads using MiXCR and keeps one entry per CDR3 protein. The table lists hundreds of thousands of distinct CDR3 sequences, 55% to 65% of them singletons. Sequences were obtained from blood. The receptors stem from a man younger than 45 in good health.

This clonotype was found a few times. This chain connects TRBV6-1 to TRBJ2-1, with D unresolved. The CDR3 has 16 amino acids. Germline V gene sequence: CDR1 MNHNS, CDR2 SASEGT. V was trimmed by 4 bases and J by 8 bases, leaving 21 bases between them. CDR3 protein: CASSGGPGRPGDEQFF. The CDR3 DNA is TGTGCCAGCAGTGGTGGGCCTGGGCGACCTGGTGATGAGCAGTTCTTC.

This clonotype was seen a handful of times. The CDR3 DNA reads as TGTGCCAGCAGTTTCCGAGACAGGGGCGTCCTGACTTTC. Amino acids: CASSFRDRGVLTF. V usage is TRBV12-3 or TRBV12-4 and J usage is TRBJ2-6, with 8 bases fitting TRBD1. The CDR3 extends over 13 amino acids. The junction had 4 bases not matched to a gene; V was cut back by 3 bases and J by 12 bases.

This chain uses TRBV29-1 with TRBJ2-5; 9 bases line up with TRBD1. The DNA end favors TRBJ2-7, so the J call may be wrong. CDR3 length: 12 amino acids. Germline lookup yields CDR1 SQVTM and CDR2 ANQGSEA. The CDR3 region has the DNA TGCAGCGCAGGGACAGGGCAAGGCGAGCAGTACTTC. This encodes CSAGTGQGEQYF.

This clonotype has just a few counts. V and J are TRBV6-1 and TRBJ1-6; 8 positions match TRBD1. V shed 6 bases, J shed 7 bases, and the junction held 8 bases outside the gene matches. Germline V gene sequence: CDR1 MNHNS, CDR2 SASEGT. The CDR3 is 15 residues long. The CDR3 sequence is CASRGTGMWNSPLHF. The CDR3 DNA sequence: TGTGCCAGCAGGGGGACAGGAATGTGGAATTCACCCCTCCACTTT.